One sample yielded the 11 T cell receptor beta chains listed below, sequenced in a study of blood T cells in healthy people across ages. Through a sample-barcoded 5' primer and a J-beta primer mix, a second PCR was run for 7 to 11 cycles. TCRdb called the 5' RACE reads again in MiXCR, with one record for every CDR3 protein. This sample has some 1.4 million distinct CDR3 sequences, with around 42% found just once. Sequencing was performed on blood. These TCRs come from a woman between 18 and 29 years old in good health.

The chain combines TRBV5-1 with TRBJ2-7; TRBD2 agrees at 12 bases. Per the germline V gene, CDR1 is SGHRS and CDR2 is YFSETQ. This CDR3 is built from 17 residues. V trimming: 1 base; J trimming: 2 bases; junction bases outside the gene matches: 7. CDR3 sequence (DNA): TGCGCCAGCAGCTTGACGAGGACTAGCGGGAAAACCTACGAGCAGTACTTC. It codes for CASSLTRTSGKTYEQYF.

The chain is built from TRBV2 and TRBJ2-4; D not certain. The CDR3 totals 14 residues. Germline CDR1 is SNHLY and CDR2 is FYNNEI. With 6 bases removed from V and 6 bases from J, the gap between germline ends came to 15 bases. The CDR3 sequence is CASRVAGSGNIQYF. The CDR3 nucleotides read TGTGCCAGCAGAGTCGCAGGTAGTGGAAACATTCAGTACTTC.

Many counts were recorded for this clonotype. The CDR3 bases are TGTGCCAGCAGTAGCCTAGCGGGGGCAGATACGCAGTATTTT. Amino acid sequence: CASSSLAGADTQYF. V usage is TRBV2 and J usage is TRBJ2-3; 10 nucleotides line up with TRBD2. The CDR3 has 14 amino acids. CDR1 and CDR2 from the germline V gene are SNHLY and FYNNEI. The junction had 3 bases not matched to a gene; V was cut back by 5 bases and J by 4 bases.

Only a few counts were recorded for this clonotype. The chain has TRBV28 and TRBJ2-1; 7 bases line up with TRBD1. Looked up from germline, CDR1 is MDHEN and CDR2 is SYDVKM. After removal of 3 bases from V and 7 bases from J, the junction contained 15 bases not matched to a gene. The length of the CDR3 is 17 residues. CDR3 region: CASSFVPRGRWVNEQFF. The CDR3 DNA follows: TGTGCCAGCAGTTTCGTTCCAAGGGGGCGATGGGTGAATGAGCAGTTCTTC.

This clonotype appeared a single time. The chain uses TRBV12-3 or TRBV12-4 and TRBJ1-1; D call uncertain. The CDR3 extends over 14 amino acids. The germline V and J ends were trimmed by 7 bases and 2 bases, with 14 bases remaining between them. The CDR3 DNA sequence: TGTGCCAGCACCCCGGAGGGAGGAAACACTGAAGCTTTCTTT. Translation gives CASTPEGGNTEAFF.

This clonotype has more than one count but fewer than ten. The chain has TRBV3-1 and TRBJ1-2; D not resolved. Germline assignment: CDR1 LGHDT and CDR2 YNNKEL (reference sequence). The CDR3 is 13 residues long. V lost 4 bases and J 8 bases, leaving 14 bases between the germline ends. In DNA, the CDR3 is TGTGCCAGCAGCCCCCTAAAGGATCTCGGCTACACCTTC. Translation: CASSPLKDLGYTF.

On this clonotype itself: Since a much larger clone is just one base distant, this may be a read error. This sequence joins TRBV10-3 and TRBJ2-5; TRBD2 is a possible D gene (5 bases). In germline, CDR1 is ENHRY, CDR2 SYGVKD. The CDR3 extends over 14 amino acids. The CDR3: CAISELDSKETRYF. In DNA form, the CDR3 reads TGTGCCATCAGTGAGTTGGACTCTAAAGAGACCCGGTACTTC.

This clonotype came up a few times. The chain joins TRBV20-1 to TRBJ1-2; D call uncertain. The CDR3 has 13 amino acids. Germline V lookup: CDR1 DFQATT, CDR2 SNEGSKA (reference sequence). The V and J ends lost 3 bases and 8 bases respectively, with 16 bases between them. The CDR3 coding sequence is TGCAGTGCTAGCCCCGTTTCGTTCGGCGGCTACACCTTC. Translation: CSASPVSFGGYTF.

Sample share makes this clonotype medium-sized (0.01 to 0.1%). The V call is TRBV3-1, the J call TRBJ2-7; D ambiguous. The CDR3 runs 12 residues. CDR1 LGHDT and CDR2 YNNKEL come from the germline V gene (reference sequence). Between the trimmed V and J ends, which lost 1 base and 4 bases, there was a span of 5 bases. DNA of the CDR3: TGTGCCAGCAGCCAAGCGGGTTACGAGCAGTACTTC. The encoded protein is CASSQAGYEQYF.

This sequence joins TRBV7-9 and TRBJ1-4, with a weak D call TRBD1 (5 bases). CDR1 is SEHNR, CDR2 FQNEAQ, per germline (reference sequence). CDR3 length: 18 amino acids. V was trimmed by 5 bases and J by 0 bases, leaving 19 bases between them. CDR3 in DNA: TGTGCCAGCAGCCCCCCCCCAGGGCGGGTTGCAACTAATGAAAAACTGTTTTTT. This encodes CASSPPPGRVATNEKLFF. Filled out from reference TRBV7-9 and TRBJ1-4, the complete variable domain reads DTGVSQNPRHKITKRGQNVTFRCDPISEHNRLYWYRQTLGQGPEFLTYFQNEAQLEKSRLLSDRFSAERPKGSFSTLEIQRTEQGDSAMYLCASSPPPGRVATNEKLFFGSGTQLSVL.

This clonotype was counted a single time. The rearrangement joins TRBV3-1 to TRBJ1-2, with D perhaps matching TRBD1 (5 bases). CDR1 is LGHDT and CDR2 is YNNKEL in the germline V gene (reference sequence). Trimming stripped 1 base from V and 4 bases from J, with 13 bases between. The CDR3 spans 15 residues. CDR3 residues: CASSQAWGVGYGYTF. CDR3 DNA sequence: TGTGCCAGCAGCCAAGCTTGGGGGGTGGGCTATGGCTACACCTTC.